This T cell receptor beta chain was sequenced for a study of shared clonotypes between healthy human individuals. The germline CDR1 and CDR2 sequences are MNHEY and SMNVEV (reference sequence). Trimming shortened V by 6 bases and J by 2 bases, and 14 bases separated the two germline ends. This CDR3 is built from 14 residues. Notes on the study in general: Clonotypes not shared had lower generation probabilities than those common to all four donors.

As to this clone: What it binds is unknown.

Sequencing was performed with immunoSEQ multiplex PCR; in TCRdb, only in-frame clones are kept and a portion is missing. The profile shows about 2.4 million clones, roughly nine tenths of them singletons. This chain uses TRBV27 with TRBJ2-7, with D perhaps TRBD2 (5 bases). This clonotype was obtained from a man younger than 35 in good health. The sample consisted of naive CD4+ T cells sorted from blood. Regarding subset: CD45RA+ positively selected. This CDR3 is CASRGGAVAYEQYF. The CDR3 nucleotides read TGTGCCAGCAGAGGAGGCGCAGTGGCCTACGAGCAGTACTTC.